This is a list of T cell receptor beta chains from one sample in a study of CD8+CD57+ T cells in acquired aplastic anemia. TCRdb passed the reads through MiXCR, listing each CDR3 protein once. This table has roughly 200,000 distinct CDR3 sequences, about 62% appearing once. Sequencing was done on a sample of sorted CD4+, CD8+, or CD8+CD57+ T cells (not recorded which) from PBMCs. The source is a human donor with aplastic anemia. The CDR3 runs from the conserved cysteine through the conserved F or W. Rows give clone size only sometimes, using once, few, many, or a class for an expanded clone.

cdr3_aa: CASSEGTYEQYF
v_call: TRBV5-4
clone_size: .

cdr3_aa: CASSPTGQVTQYF
v_call: TRBV19
clone_size: few

cdr3_aa: CASSLRGQGSYEQYF
v_call: TRBV7-8
clone_size: once

cdr3_aa: CATEGGPSYEQYF
v_call: TRBV19
clone_size: .

cdr3_aa: CSVEGPFYGYTF
v_call: TRBV29-1
clone_size: .

cdr3_aa: CASSPPWARQGWGTDTQYF
v_call: TRBV14
clone_size: few

cdr3_aa: CSARVLAPPQETQYF
v_call: TRBV20-1
clone_size: .

cdr3_aa: CASSPTGGQNWDYGYTF
v_call: TRBV6-6
clone_size: few

cdr3_aa: CASSTGFRNQPQHF
v_call: TRBV19
clone_size: .

cdr3_aa: CATSRERGGYEQYF
v_call: TRBV15
clone_size: .

cdr3_aa: CASSIPRDTDTQYF
v_call: TRBV19
clone_size: many

cdr3_aa: CASSPPGAFPDYEQYF
v_call: TRBV25-1
clone_size: .

cdr3_aa: CASSIWDVNTEAFF
v_call: TRBV19
clone_size: .

cdr3_aa: CASSPRLAGLYNEQFF
v_call: TRBV7-3
clone_size: .

cdr3_aa: CSEGLAGEETQYF
v_call: TRBV20-1
clone_size: .

cdr3_aa: CSASSTGGYEQYF
v_call: TRBV20-1
clone_size: .

cdr3_aa: CASSPPGRKSSEQYF
v_call: TRBV7-8
clone_size: .

cdr3_aa: CSVDQGYGYTF
v_call: TRBV29-1
clone_size: .

cdr3_aa: CAGHETGSTDTQYF
v_call: TRBV6-9
clone_size: .

cdr3_aa: CSAKGAVNNEQFF
v_call: TRBV20-1
clone_size: .

cdr3_aa: CSASHRVF
v_call: TRBV20-1
clone_size: .

cdr3_aa: CSASQGLGAGNTIYF
v_call: TRBV20-1
clone_size: .

cdr3_aa: CASSLTHPGLAGEEQYF
v_call: TRBV4-1
clone_size: few

cdr3_aa: CSAKYGQILDF
v_call: TRBV20-1
clone_size: .

cdr3_aa: CASSLLERAPQYF
v_call: TRBV7-9
clone_size: .

cdr3_aa: CASSQDLLYYEQYF
v_call: TRBV14
clone_size: .

cdr3_aa: CSAGTPNSNQPQHF
v_call: TRBV20-1
clone_size: .

cdr3_aa: CAISPGTSGYADTQYF
v_call: TRBV10-3
clone_size: many

cdr3_aa: CASSSAGGLYELYF
v_call: TRBV7-9
clone_size: .

cdr3_aa: CASSVVGGRNEQFF
v_call: TRBV9
clone_size: few

cdr3_aa: CASSSGGTEAFF
v_call: TRBV7-6
clone_size: many

cdr3_aa: CATSEGGRHNEQFF
v_call: TRBV24-1
clone_size: .

cdr3_aa: CTSSVGLAASYEQYF
v_call: TRBV19
clone_size: .

cdr3_aa: CATSRGGQGLYEQYF
v_call: TRBV15
clone_size: .

cdr3_aa: CASSLVPGNSPLHF
v_call: TRBV19
clone_size: once

cdr3_aa: CATSRDRAGVGYQPQHF
v_call: TRBV15
clone_size: .

cdr3_aa: CATSEGIRQYF
v_call: TRBV24-1
clone_size: .

cdr3_aa: CSVERAASEAFF
v_call: TRBV29-1
clone_size: few

cdr3_aa: CSARDTGTYGYTF
v_call: TRBV20-1
clone_size: .

cdr3_aa: CATSRAHRTGLSGYTF
v_call: TRBV15
clone_size: few

cdr3_aa: CASSSGQGWIYEQYF
v_call: TRBV7-3
clone_size: .

cdr3_aa: CATSSPPGRGADTQYF
v_call: TRBV15
clone_size: .